This section outlines one T cell receptor beta chain sequence together with its context. What it recognizes is unknown. Other DNA variants within this sample encode the same CDR3. Terminally differentiated effector memory CD45RA+ cells were excluded from the naive CD8 cells, which were CD45RO-negative and positively selected for CCR7. This sample is drawn from a study of shared clonotypes between healthy human individuals. Trimming removed 0 bases from V and 2 bases from J, with 3 bases in between. Germline V lookup: CDR1 PRHDT, CDR2 FYEKMQ (reference sequence). This CDR3 contains 13 residues. TCRdb keeps only in-frame clones here, not all; method: immunoSEQ multiplex PCR. The profile shows some 2,000,000 clones, approximately 94% of them singletons. Study-wide results and limits: Naive subsets generally exceeded memory subsets in estimated richness. Sequencing of the sorted subsets was shown by rarefaction to be incomplete despite large depth. The genetic and exposure-history diversity represented was limited by few donors.

What was sequenced was naive CD8+ T cells sorted from blood. The TCR originated in a man between 18 and 29 years old in good health. The V and J genes are TRBV13 and TRBJ2-3; D is unresolved. The CDR3 DNA follows: TGTGCCAGCAGCTTAGGCCACACAGATACGCAGTATTTT. Residues: CASSLGHTDTQYF.